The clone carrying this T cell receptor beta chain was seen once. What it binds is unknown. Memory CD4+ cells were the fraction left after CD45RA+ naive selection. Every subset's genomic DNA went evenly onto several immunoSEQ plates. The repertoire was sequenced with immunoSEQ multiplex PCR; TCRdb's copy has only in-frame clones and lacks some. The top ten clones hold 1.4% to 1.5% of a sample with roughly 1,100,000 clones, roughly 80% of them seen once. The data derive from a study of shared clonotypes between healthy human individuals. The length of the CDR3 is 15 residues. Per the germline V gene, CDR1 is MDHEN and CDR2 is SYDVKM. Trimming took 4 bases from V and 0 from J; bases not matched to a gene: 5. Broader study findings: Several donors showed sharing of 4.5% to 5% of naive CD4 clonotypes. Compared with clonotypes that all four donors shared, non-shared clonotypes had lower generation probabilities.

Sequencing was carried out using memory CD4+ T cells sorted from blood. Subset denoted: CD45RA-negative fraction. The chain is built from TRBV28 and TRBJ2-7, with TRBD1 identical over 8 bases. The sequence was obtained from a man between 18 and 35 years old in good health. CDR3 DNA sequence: TGTGCCAGCAGTTCGGGACAGGCTAGCTCCTACGAGCAGTACTTC. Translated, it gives CASSSGQASSYEQYF.